Listed here are 10 T cell receptor beta chains from one sample, sequenced in a study of CD8 T cells in ankylosing spondylitis. Study-wide results and caveats: There was a TCR beta motif, made of eight highly homologous variants, that appeared characteristic of ankylosing spondylitis blood.

A single record per CDR3 protein comes from TCRdb applying MiXCR to the 5' RACE reads. The table includes over 450,000 distinct CDR3 sequences, 9.5% to 15% detected once. These receptors' antigens are unknown. The sample was blood, either unsorted or a sorted T cell fraction (not recorded which). The receptors here all came from a male donor with ankylosing spondylitis.

This clonotype was observed at least ten times. The V and J genes are TRBV7-8 and TRBJ2-7; no reliable D call. In germline, CDR1 is SGHVS, CDR2 FQNEAQ. Trimming pared 3 bases from V and 4 bases from J, leaving 4 bases between. This CDR3 is 11 amino acids long. The CDR3 DNA follows: TGTGCCAGCAGCTTCCATTACGAGCAGTACGTC. This gives the protein CASSFHYEQYV.

The chain has TRBV20-1 and TRBJ2-1; TRBD2 aligns across 11 bases. Losses at the gene ends were 5 bases for V and 6 bases for J; bases not matched to a gene: 15. The CDR3 loop spans 17 amino acids. Germline CDR1 reads DFQATT; CDR2 reads SNEGSKA (reference sequence). The CDR3 here is CSAGPKKIAGGPNEQFF. The CDR3 DNA is TGCAGTGCTGGTCCGAAAAAGATAGCGGGAGGGCCCAATGAGCAGTTCTTC.

V gene TRBV7-9 combines with J gene TRBJ1-2; D remains ambiguous. V was pared by 5 bases and J by 7 bases, with 14 bases between. The length of the CDR3 is 13 residues. CDR1 SEHNR and CDR2 FQNEAQ come from the germline V gene (reference sequence). This CDR3 is CASSPGVYGGYTF. The CDR3 DNA is TGTGCCAGCAGCCCTGGGGTTTATGGTGGCTACACCTTC.

This clonotype was seen only a few times. The chain uses TRBV20-1 and TRBJ2-7, with TRBD1 matching 9 bases. The CDR3 has 14 amino acids. The germline V gene encodes CDR1 DFQATT and CDR2 SNEGSKA (reference sequence). V lost 0 bases to trimming and J lost 5 bases; unmatched junction nucleotides: 5. The CDR3 loop reads CSARDRTGADEQYF. The CDR3 DNA sequence: TGCAGTGCTAGAGATAGGACAGGGGCCGACGAGCAGTACTTC.

The CDR3 spells CASSQDYVGPGGELFF. CDR3 coding DNA: TGTGCCAGCAGCCAAGATTACGTCGGTCCTGGCGGGGAGCTGTTTTTT. This chain links TRBV4-2 with TRBJ2-2; D gene ambiguous. The CDR3 is 16 residues long. The germline V gene encodes CDR1 LGHNA and CDR2 YNFKEQ. V lost 0 bases to trimming and J lost 7 bases, with 15 bases between them.

This clonotype has at least ten counts. The V gene is TRBV2, the J gene TRBJ2-4, with 10 positions matching TRBD1. This CDR3 contains 12 residues. V gave up 6 bases and J gave up 16 bases; unmatched junction bases: 9. CDR1 SNHLY and CDR2 FYNNEI come from the germline V gene. CDR3 sequence reads: CASSDRGPIFYF. The CDR3 DNA reads as TGTGCCAGCAGCGACAGGGGGCCGATTTTCTACTTC. Combining the CDR3 with reference TRBV2 and TRBJ2-4 gives the whole variable domain EPEVTQTPSHQVTQMGQEVILRCVPISNHLYFYWYRQILGQKVEFLVSFYNNEISEKSEIFDDQFSVERPDGSNFTLKIRSTKLEDSAMYFCASSDRGPIFYFGAGTRLSVL.

This chain connects TRBV2 to TRBJ1-3; D is unresolved. The CDR3 consists of 13 residues. CDR1 is SNHLY and CDR2 is FYNNEI in the germline V gene. Trimming pared 3 bases from V and 2 bases from J, leaving 5 bases between. For the CDR3, the DNA is TGTGCCAGCAGTGATTACCCTGGAAACACCATATATTTT. Amino acids: CASSDYPGNTIYF. Supplemented by reference TRBV2 and TRBJ1-3, the full variable domain reads EPEVTQTPSHQVTQMGQEVILRCVPISNHLYFYWYRQILGQKVEFLVSFYNNEISEKSEIFDDQFSVERPDGSNFTLKIRSTKLEDSAMYFCASSDYPGNTIYFGEGSWLTVV.

This clonotype has a handful of counts. The chain employs TRBV29-1 and TRBJ2-7; no clear D gene. The V end lost 7 bases, the J end lost 6 bases, and 19 bases lay between the germline ends. This CDR3 region has 13 residues. CDR1 and CDR2 from the germline V gene are SQVTM and ANQGSEA. The CDR3 sequence is CSALNTGVGEQYF. In DNA form, the CDR3 reads TGCAGCGCTTTAAATACTGGGGTTGGCGAGCAGTACTTC.

The table lists this clonotype with many counts. This chain uses TRBV5-1 with TRBJ2-1; 10 bases match TRBD2. Trimming at V came to 5 bases and at J to 4 bases, leaving 9 bases not matched to a gene. In germline, CDR1 is SGHRS, CDR2 YFSETQ. There are 16 residues in the CDR3. The chain's CDR3 is CASSHGLADLYNEQFF. The CDR3, as DNA: TGCGCCAGCAGTCATGGACTAGCGGACTTATACAATGAGCAGTTCTTC.

The chain links TRBV28 to TRBJ2-1, with TRBD1 as a possible D gene (6 bases). Trimming pared 7 bases from V and 8 bases from J, leaving 21 bases between. In germline, CDR1 is MDHEN, CDR2 SYDVKM. CDR3 length equals 15 residues. Here the CDR3 reads CASKYTSQGFDEQFF. As DNA, the CDR3 is TGTGCCAGCAAATATACGTCACAGGGATTTGATGAGCAGTTCTTC.